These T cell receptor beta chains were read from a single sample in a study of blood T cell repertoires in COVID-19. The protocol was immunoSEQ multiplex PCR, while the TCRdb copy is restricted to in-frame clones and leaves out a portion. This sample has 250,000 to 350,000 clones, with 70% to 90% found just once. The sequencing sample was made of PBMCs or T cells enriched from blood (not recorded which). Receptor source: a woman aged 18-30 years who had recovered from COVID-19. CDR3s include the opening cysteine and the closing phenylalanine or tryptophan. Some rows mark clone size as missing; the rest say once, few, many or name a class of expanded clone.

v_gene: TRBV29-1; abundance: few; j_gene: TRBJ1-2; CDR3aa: CSAREGATYGYTF
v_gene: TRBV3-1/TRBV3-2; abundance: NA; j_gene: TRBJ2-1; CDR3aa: CASSRGTSGSREQFF
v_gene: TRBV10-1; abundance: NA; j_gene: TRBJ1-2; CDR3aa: CASSPGHGYRGYTF
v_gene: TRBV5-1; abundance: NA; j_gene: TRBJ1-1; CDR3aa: CASSPTGKEAFF
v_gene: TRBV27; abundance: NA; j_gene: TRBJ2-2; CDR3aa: CASRTNHGELFF
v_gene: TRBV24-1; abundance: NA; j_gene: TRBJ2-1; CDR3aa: CATSEAGTEQFF
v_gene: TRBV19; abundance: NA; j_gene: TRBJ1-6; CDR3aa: CASSHDGGISPLHF
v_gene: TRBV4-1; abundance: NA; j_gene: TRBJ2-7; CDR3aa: CASSQGNFGLAGYEQYF
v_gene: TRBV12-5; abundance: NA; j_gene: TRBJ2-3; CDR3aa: CASGLVTGRRSTDTQYF
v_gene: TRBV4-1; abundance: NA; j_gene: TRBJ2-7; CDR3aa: CASSQDPGTRSYEQYF
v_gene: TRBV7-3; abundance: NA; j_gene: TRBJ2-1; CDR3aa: CASSSQGLEGNEQFF
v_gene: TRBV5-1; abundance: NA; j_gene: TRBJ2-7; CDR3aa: CASSSLGGRDEQYF
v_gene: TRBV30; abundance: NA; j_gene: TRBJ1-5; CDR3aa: CASTSSGGGNQPQHF
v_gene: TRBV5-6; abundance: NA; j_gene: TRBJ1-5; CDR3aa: CASSLSYSGQPQHF
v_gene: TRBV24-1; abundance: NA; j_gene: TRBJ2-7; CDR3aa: CATSDLLAGEAYEQYF
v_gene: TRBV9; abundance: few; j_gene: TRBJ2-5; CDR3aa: CASSTGPGQETQYF
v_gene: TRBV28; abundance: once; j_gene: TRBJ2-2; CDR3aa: CASTTPLGRGREGELFF
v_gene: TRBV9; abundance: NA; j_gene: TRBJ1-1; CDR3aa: CASSALGHLNTEAFF
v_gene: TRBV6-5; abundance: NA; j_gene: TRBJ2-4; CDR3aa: CASSYSAGINIQYF
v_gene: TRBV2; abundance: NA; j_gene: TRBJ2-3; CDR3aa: CASAGQTTDTQYF
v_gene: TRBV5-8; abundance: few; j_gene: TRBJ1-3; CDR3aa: CASSLGVNTIYF
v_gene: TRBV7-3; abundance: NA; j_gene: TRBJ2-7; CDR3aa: CASSKGGQISYEQYF
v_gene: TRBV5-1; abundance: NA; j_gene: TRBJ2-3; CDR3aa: CASSPRGGLTDTQYF
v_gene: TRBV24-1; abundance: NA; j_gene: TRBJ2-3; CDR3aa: CATSDLQGQSTDTQYF
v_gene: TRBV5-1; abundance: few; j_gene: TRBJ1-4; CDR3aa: CASSLGQGTNEKLFF
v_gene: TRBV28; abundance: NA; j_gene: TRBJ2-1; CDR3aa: CASNRQLHNEQFF
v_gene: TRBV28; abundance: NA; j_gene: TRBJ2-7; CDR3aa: CASSPGGAGSGEQYF
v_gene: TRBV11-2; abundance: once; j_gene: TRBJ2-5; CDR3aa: CASSLDRGNQYF
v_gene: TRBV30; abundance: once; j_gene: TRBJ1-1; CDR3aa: CAWSLYGTGGNTEAFF
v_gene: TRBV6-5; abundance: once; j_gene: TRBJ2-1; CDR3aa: CATGGAGSYNEQFF
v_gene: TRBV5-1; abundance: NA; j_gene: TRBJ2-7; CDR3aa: CASSLDGGGPRTPYEQYF